Below are 3 T cell receptor beta chains sequenced from a single sample in a study of control samples from healthy donors and cancer patients. The data were produced by immunoSEQ multiplex PCR, yet TCRdb's version contains in-frame clones alone and is incomplete. The table includes fewer than 120,000 clones, approximately 90% detected once. The sequenced sample consisted of PBMCs. Source of these receptors: a woman aged 60-75 years with lung cancer.

The CDR3 sequence is CAWEEGQANEKLFF. The CDR3 region has the DNA TGTGCCTGGGAGGAAGGACAGGCTAATGAAAAACTGTTTTTT. V and J are TRBV30 and TRBJ1-4, with TRBD1 matching 7 bases. Germline CDR1 GTSNPN, CDR2 SVGIG (reference sequence). Germline trimming cut 5 bases from V and 3 bases from J; bases unmatched to any gene: 6. The CDR3 has 14 residues.

V usage is TRBV19 and J usage is TRBJ1-6; 8 bases align to TRBD1. Germline assignment: CDR1 LNHDA and CDR2 SQIVND (reference sequence). Losses at the gene ends were 5 bases for V and 10 bases for J; bases not matched to a gene: 7. This CDR3 is built from 14 residues. The CDR3 region is CASSGGTGNSPLHF. CDR3 bases: TGTGCCAGTAGTGGAGGGACAGGTAACTCACCCCTCCACTTT.

This sequence joins TRBV7-8 and TRBJ1-6; D possibly corresponds to TRBD1 (6 bases). The germline V gene has CDR1 SGHVS and CDR2 FQNEAQ. CDR3 length equals 15 residues. The V end was cut by 3 bases, the J end by 7 bases, with 13 bases between. Written as DNA, the CDR3 is TGTGCCAGCAGCTTGGAACAGGGTGGGAATTCACCCCTCCACTTT. Its translation: CASSLEQGGNSPLHF.